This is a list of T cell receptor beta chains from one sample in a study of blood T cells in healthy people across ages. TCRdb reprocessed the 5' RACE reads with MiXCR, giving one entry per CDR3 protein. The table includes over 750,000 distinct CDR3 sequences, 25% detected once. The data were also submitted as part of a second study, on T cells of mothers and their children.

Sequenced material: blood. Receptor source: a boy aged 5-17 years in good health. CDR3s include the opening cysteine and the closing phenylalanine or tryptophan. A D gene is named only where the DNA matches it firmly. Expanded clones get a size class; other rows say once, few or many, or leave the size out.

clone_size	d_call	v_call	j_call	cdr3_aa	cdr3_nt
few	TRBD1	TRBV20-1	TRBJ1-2	CSAQGPGGAGGYTF	TGCAGTGCCCAGGGACCAGGGGGCGCAGGTGGCTACACCTTC
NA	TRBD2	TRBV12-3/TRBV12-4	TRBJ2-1	CASRLSGRHEQFF	TGTGCCAGCAGACTTAGCGGGAGACATGAGCAGTTCTTC
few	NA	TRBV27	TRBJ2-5	CASSSLGGPTWETQYF	TGTGCCAGCAGTTCGCTGGGGGGACCCACATGGGAGACCCAGTACTTC
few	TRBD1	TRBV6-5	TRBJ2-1	CASSPIRQGLNEQFF	TGTGCCAGCAGTCCCATAAGACAGGGTTTGAATGAGCAGTTCTTC
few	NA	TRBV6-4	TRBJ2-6	CASSERGGAGANVLTF	TGTGCCAGCAGTGAGAGAGGGGGGGCCGGGGCCAACGTCCTGACTTTC
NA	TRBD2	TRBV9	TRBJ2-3	CASSVMSGGNTDTQYF	TGTGCCAGCAGCGTAATGAGCGGGGGCAACACAGATACGCAGTATTTT
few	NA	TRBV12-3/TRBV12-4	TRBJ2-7	CASSTQGTYEQYF	TGTGCCAGCAGTACTCAGGGAACCTACGAGCAGTACTTC
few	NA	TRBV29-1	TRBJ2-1	CSVERVSYNEQFF	TGCAGCGTTGAAAGGGTTTCGTACAATGAGCAGTTCTTC
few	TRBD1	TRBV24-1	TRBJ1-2	CATSAGTGSDGYTF	TGTGCCACCAGTGCCGGGACAGGGTCCGATGGCTACACCTTC
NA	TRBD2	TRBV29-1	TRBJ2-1	CSDELAGGGGEQFF	TGCAGCGACGAACTAGCGGGAGGGGGTGGTGAGCAGTTCTTC
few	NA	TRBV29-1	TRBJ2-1	CSVRTTLGEQFF	TGCAGCGTCCGGACTACGCTTGGTGAGCAGTTCTTC
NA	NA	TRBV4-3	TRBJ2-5	CASSQDWRGAGETQYF	TGCGCCAGCAGCCAAGATTGGCGGGGAGCGGGCGAGACCCAGTACTTC
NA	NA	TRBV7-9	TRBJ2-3	CASSVATDTQYF	TGTGCCAGCAGCGTCGCTACAGATACGCAGTATTTT
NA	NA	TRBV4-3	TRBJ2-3	CASSQDEEAPPDTQYF	TGCGCCAGCAGCCAAGACGAAGAGGCCCCTCCAGATACGCAGTATTTT
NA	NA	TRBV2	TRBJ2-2	CASSGLVWELFF	TGTGCCAGCAGTGGACTAGTTTGGGAGCTGTTTTTT
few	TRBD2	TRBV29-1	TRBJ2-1	CSVETSDLSYNEQFF	TGCAGCGTTGAGACTAGCGATTTATCCTACAATGAGCAGTTCTTC
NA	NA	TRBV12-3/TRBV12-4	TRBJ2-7	CASSLGSKAYEQYF	TGTGCCAGCAGTTTAGGTTCGAAAGCCTACGAGCAGTACTTC
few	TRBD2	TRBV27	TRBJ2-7	CASSLSGGGLYEQYF	TGTGCCAGCAGTTTATCTGGCGGGGGGCTCTACGAGCAGTACTTC
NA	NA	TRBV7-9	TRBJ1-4	CASSLPLVATNEKLFF	TGTGCCAGCAGCTTGCCTCTTGTAGCAACTAATGAAAAACTGTTTTTT
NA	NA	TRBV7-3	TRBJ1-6	CASSLSSGVNSPLHF	TGTGCCAGCAGCTTAAGCTCCGGGGTGAATTCACCCCTCCACTTT
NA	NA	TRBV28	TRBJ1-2	CASSPKGYGYTF	TGTGCCAGCAGTCCTAAGGGCTATGGCTACACCTTC
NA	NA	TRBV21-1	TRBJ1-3	CASSKDLQGPGNTIYF	TGTGCCAGCAGCAAAGACTTACAGGGCCCTGGAAACACCATATATTTT
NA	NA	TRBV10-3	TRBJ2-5	CAISPPGTPQETQYF	TGTGCCATCAGTCCTCCCGGGACGCCTCAAGAGACCCAGTACTTC
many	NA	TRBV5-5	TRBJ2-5	CASSGGLGETQYF	TGTGCCAGCAGCGGCGGGCTGGGCGAGACCCAGTACTTC
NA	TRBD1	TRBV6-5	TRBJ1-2	CASSYSSGQGPSGYAF	TGTGCCAGCAGTTACTCATCCGGACAGGGCCCTTCGGGCTACGCCTTC
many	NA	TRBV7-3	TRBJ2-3	CASSKAGLADTQYF	TGTGCCAGCAGCAAAGCAGGGTTGGCAGATACGCAGTATTTT
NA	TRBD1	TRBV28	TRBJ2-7	CASSLGGQGMYEQYF	TGTGCCAGCAGTTTGGGGGGACAGGGAATGTACGAGCAGTACTTC
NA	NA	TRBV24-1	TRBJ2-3	CATSDPTASTDTQYF	TGTGCCACCAGTGACCCGACAGCAAGCACAGATACGCAGTATTTT
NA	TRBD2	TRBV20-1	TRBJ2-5	CSARLAELPGTQYF	TGCAGTGCTCGACTAGCGGAGCTGCCGGGGACCCAGTACTTC
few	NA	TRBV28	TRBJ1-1	CASSFLKGLANTEAFF	TGTGCCAGCAGTTTTCTTAAGGGTCTGGCGAACACTGAAGCTTTCTTT
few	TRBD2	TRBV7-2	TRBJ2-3	CASSGSSDTQYF	TGCGCTTCTAGCGGGAGCTCAGATACGCAGTATTTT
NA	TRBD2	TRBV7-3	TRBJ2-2	CASSPIAGGPGELFF	TGTGCCAGCAGTCCGATAGCGGGGGGGCCCGGGGAGCTGTTTTTT
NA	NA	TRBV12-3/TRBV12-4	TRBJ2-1	CASTHTPSGNEQFF	TGTGCCAGCACCCACACCCCGAGTGGGAATGAGCAGTTCTTC
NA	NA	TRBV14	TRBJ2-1	CASSQVPFLGQFIYEQFF	TGTGCCAGCAGCCAAGTACCCTTCCTCGGACAGTTCATCTATGAGCAGTTCTTC
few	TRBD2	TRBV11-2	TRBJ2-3	CASTMIPWRGDTQYF	TGTGCCAGCACTATGATCCCCTGGCGGGGGGATACGCAGTATTTT
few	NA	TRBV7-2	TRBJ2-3	CASSLLSGTDTRYF	TGTGCCAGCAGCTTACTTTCGGGCACAGATACGCGGTATTTT
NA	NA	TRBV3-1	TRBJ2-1	CASSQDKEWGRNEQFF	TGTGCCAGCAGCCAAGATAAGGAGTGGGGTAGGAATGAGCAGTTCTTC
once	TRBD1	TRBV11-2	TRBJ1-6	CASSLTGTENSPLHF	TGTGCCAGCAGCTTGACCGGGACAGAGAATTCACCCCTCCACTTT
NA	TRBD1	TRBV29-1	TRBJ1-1	CSGSGTGGTNTEAFF	TGCAGCGGATCCGGGACAGGGGGGACGAACACTGAAGCTTTCTTT
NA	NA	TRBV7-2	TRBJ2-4	CASSLDSWVGNIQYF	TGTGCCAGCAGCTTAGACAGTTGGGTCGGGAACATTCAGTACTTC
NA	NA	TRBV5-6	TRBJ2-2	CASSHTPGELFF	TGTGCCAGCAGCCATACACCTGGGGAGCTGTTTTTT
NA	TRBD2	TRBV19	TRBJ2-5	CASNLAGGQETQYF	TGTGCCAGTAACCTAGCGGGGGGCCAAGAGACCCAGTACTTC
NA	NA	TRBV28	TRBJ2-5	CASSTRLYGLETQYF	TGTGCCAGCAGTACACGCCTCTACGGTTTAGAGACCCAGTACTTC
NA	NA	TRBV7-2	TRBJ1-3	CASSITPGSTHSGNTIYF	TGTGCCAGCAGCATAACGCCGGGAAGTACCCACTCTGGAAACACCATATATTTT
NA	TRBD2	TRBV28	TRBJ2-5	CASSLFRLAGRQETQYF	TGTGCCAGCAGTTTATTCCGACTAGCGGGCCGCCAAGAGACCCAGTACTTC
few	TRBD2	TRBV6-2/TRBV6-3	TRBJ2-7	CASGQTIIAGAQLYEQYF	TGTGCCAGCGGCCAGACTATCATAGCGGGGGCCCAACTCTACGAGCAGTACTTC
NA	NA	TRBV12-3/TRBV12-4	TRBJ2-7	CASSLPRDEQYF	TGTGCCAGCAGTTTACCTAGGGACGAGCAGTACTTC
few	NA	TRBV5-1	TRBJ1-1	CASSLTGGIRTEAFF	TGCGCCAGCAGCTTGACGGGGGGCATAAGGACTGAAGCTTTCTTT